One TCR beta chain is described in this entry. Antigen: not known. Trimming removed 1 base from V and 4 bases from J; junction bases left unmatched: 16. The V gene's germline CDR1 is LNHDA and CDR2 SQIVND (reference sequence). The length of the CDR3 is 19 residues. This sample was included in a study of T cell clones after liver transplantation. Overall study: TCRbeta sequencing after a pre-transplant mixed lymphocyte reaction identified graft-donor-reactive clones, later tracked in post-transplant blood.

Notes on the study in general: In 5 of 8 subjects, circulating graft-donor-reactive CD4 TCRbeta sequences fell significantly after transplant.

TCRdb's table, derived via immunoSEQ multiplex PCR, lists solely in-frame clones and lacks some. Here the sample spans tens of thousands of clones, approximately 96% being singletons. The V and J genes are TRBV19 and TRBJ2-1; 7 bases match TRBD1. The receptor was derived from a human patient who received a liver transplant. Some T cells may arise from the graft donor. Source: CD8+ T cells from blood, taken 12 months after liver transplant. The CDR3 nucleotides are TGTGCCAGTAGTATAGTCGGGGAACAGGGGTCCTATTATTACAATGAGCAGTTCTTC. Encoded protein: CASSIVGEQGSYYYNEQFF. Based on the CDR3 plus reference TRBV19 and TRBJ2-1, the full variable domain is DGGITQSPKYLFRKEGQNVTLSCEQNLNHDAMYWYRQDPGQGLRLIYYSQIVNDFQKGDIAEGYSVSREKKESFPLTVTSAQKNPTAFYLCASSIVGEQGSYYYNEQFFGPGTRLTVL.